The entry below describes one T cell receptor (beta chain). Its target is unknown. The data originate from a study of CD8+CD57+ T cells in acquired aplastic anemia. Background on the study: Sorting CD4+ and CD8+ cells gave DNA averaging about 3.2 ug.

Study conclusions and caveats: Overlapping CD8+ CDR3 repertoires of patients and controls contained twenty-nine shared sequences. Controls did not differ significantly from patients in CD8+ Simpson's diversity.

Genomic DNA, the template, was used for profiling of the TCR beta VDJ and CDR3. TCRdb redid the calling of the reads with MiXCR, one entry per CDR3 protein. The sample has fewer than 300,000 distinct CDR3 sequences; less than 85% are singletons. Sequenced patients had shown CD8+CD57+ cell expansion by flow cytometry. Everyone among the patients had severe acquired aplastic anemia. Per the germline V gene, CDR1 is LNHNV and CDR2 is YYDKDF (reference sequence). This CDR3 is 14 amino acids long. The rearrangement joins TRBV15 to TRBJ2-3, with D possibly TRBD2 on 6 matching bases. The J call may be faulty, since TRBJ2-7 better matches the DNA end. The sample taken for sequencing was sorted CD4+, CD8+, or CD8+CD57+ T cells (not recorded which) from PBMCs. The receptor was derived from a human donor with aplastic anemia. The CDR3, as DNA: TGTGCCACCAGCTTCCCGGGACTTCCCTATACGCAGTACTTC. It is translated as CATSFPGLPYTQYF.